These 15 T cell receptor beta chains were all obtained from the same sample, sequenced in a study of glioma-infiltrating T cells after dendritic cell vaccination. The protocol was immunoSEQ multiplex PCR, while the TCRdb copy is restricted to in-frame clones and leaves out a portion. The data hold about 76,000 clones, with around nine tenths observed a single time. Time point described: after dendritic cell vaccination, including at tumor progression/relapse. Here the sequenced sample was blood, taken after dendritic cell vaccination. The receptors were sampled from a human donor with glioblastoma.

In its sample, this clone was seen once. This chain uses TRBV6-1 with TRBJ1-3, with D unresolved. V lost 5 bases, J lost 3 bases, and 14 bases lay in between. The CDR3 consists of 15 residues. Germline values: CDR1 MNHNS, CDR2 SASEGT. The CDR3 nucleotides are TGTGCCAGCAGTCCCTCTATAGCGGGTGGAAACACCATATATTTT. Protein sequence: CASSPSIAGGNTIYF.

This sequence joins TRBV19 and TRBJ1-1; D not resolved. CDR3 size: 14 residues. The germline V and J ends were trimmed by 3 bases and 0 bases, with 8 bases remaining between them. Germline loops: CDR1 LNHDA, CDR2 SQIVND (reference sequence). Here the CDR3 reads CASSIDFVNTEAFF. The CDR3 DNA is TGTGCCAGTAGTATTGACTTTGTGAACACTGAAGCTTTCTTT.

This clone has only one observation. V and J are TRBV11-3 and TRBJ2-1; D perhaps matches TRBD2 (5 bases). V lost 1 base to trimming and J lost 1 base, with 11 bases between them. Germline CDR1 and CDR2: SGHNT and YENEEA. The CDR3 has 16 residues. CDR3 coding DNA: TGTGCCAGCAGCTTAGTTGGGAGAACGTCCTACAATGAGCAGTTCTTC. Protein: CASSLVGRTSYNEQFF.

This clone was observed a single time. J is TRBJ1-1 and V is TRBV5-1, with TRBD1 as a possible D gene (5 bases). Germline CDR1 reads SGHRS; CDR2 reads YFSETQ. The CDR3 consists of 13 residues. Trimming stripped 4 bases from V and 8 bases from J, with 15 bases between. As DNA, the CDR3 is TGCGCCAGCAGCGTACGGGCAGACAGCGAAGCTTTCTTT. Protein product: CASSVRADSEAFF.

This rearrangement joins TRBV5-1 to TRBJ1-1; a weak D match, TRBD1 (5 bases). Trimming removed 0 bases at V and 1 base at J, with 13 bases between. CDR1 and CDR2 (germline): SGHRS, YFSETQ. The CDR3 is 16 residues long. The CDR3 DNA is TGCGCCAGCAGCTTGGGGTCAGGGTTTCGGAACACTGAAGCTTTCTTT. As protein: CASSLGSGFRNTEAFF.

This chain uses TRBV4-2 with TRBJ2-2, with 11 nucleotides matching TRBD2. Germline CDR1 is LGHNA and CDR2 is YNFKEQ. With V trimmed by 1 base and J by 7 bases, 2 bases remained unmatched. The CDR3 is made up of 15 amino acids. CDR3 loop: CASSQVLAGGGELFF. DNA for the CDR3: TGTGCCAGCAGCCAAGTGCTAGCGGGGGGCGGGGAGCTGTTTTTT.

The chain has TRBV6-1 and TRBJ1-2; 9 bases agree with TRBD1. Unmatched junction bases numbered 6, after V lost 5 bases and J lost 2 bases. CDR3 length: 15 amino acids. CDR1 and CDR2 (germline): MNHNS, SASEGT. The CDR3 DNA reads TGTGCCAGCAGTTTACGACAGGGGGGGAACTATGGCTACACCTTC. Its protein is CASSLRQGGNYGYTF.

V is TRBV6-1 and J is TRBJ2-7; TRBD1 agrees at 9 bases. The CDR3 sequence is 14 residues long. The germline CDR1 and CDR2 sequences are MNHNS and SASEGT. V lost 4 bases, J lost 6 bases, and 7 bases stayed unmatched. CDR3 nucleotide sequence: TGTGCCAGCAGTGCGGACAGGGGTCGGCGCGAGCAGTACTTC. The encoded protein is CASSADRGRREQYF.

This chain connects TRBV2 to TRBJ1-5; D is unresolved. CDR1 is SNHLY, CDR2 FYNNEI, per germline. Trimming cost V 6 bases and J 4 bases, with 10 bases left between them. CDR3 length equals 13 residues. CDR3 protein: CASSRFSNQPQHF. The CDR3 nucleotides are TGTGCCAGCAGCCGCTTTAGTAATCAGCCCCAGCATTTT. Drawing the rest from reference TRBV2 and TRBJ1-5, the complete variable domain is EPEVTQTPSHQVTQMGQEVILRCVPISNHLYFYWYRQILGQKVEFLVSFYNNEISEKSEIFDDQFSVERPDGSNFTLKIRSTKLEDSAMYFCASSRFSNQPQHFGDGTRLSIL.

V usage is TRBV6-5 and J usage is TRBJ2-4, with unresolved D. Germline V gene sequence: CDR1 MNHEY, CDR2 SVGAGI. The CDR3 loop spans 15 amino acids. V dropped 2 bases and J dropped 5 bases, with 13 bases sitting between them. The CDR3 reads CASSYHSSSQNIQYF. The CDR3 DNA reads as TGTGCCAGCAGTTACCATTCTAGTTCCCAAAACATTCAGTACTTC.

A single count supports this clone. This chain joins TRBV11-2 and TRBJ2-3, with 7 bases that match TRBD2. The germline CDR1 and CDR2 sequences are SGHAT and FQNNGV. This CDR3 is built from 13 residues. V lost 3 bases, J lost 7 bases, and 4 bases stayed unmatched. In DNA, the CDR3 is TGTGCCAGCAGCTTGGGAGCGGGGAATACGCAGTATTTT. Protein: CASSLGAGNTQYF.

In DNA, the CDR3 is TGCAGTGGACAGGGATCAGATACGCAGTATTTT. Translating gives CSGQGSDTQYF. The genes are TRBV20-1 and TRBJ2-3, with 7 bases that match TRBD1. The germline V gene encodes CDR1 DFQATT and CDR2 SNEGSKA (reference sequence). With V trimmed by 7 bases and J by 4 bases, 2 bases remained unmatched. This CDR3 comprises 11 residues.

The chain uses TRBV19 and TRBJ2-3; 10 nucleotides line up with TRBD2. V dropped 7 bases and J dropped 6; count of bases not matched to a gene: 10. The CDR3 consists of 15 residues. The V gene's germline CDR1 is LNHDA and CDR2 SQIVND (reference sequence). Written as DNA, the CDR3 is TGTGCCAGTAAACGAGGAGCGGGAGGGGTGGATACGCAGTATTTT. Amino acids: CASKRGAGGVDTQYF.

The chain has TRBV11-2 and TRBJ1-4; TRBD1 aligns across 8 bases. Germline assignment: CDR1 SGHAT and CDR2 FQNNGV. CDR3 length equals 14 residues. Trimming at V came to 5 bases and at J to 8 bases, leaving 7 bases not matched to a gene. The CDR3 DNA reads as TGTGCCAGCAGCAACACAGGGGGGGGAGAAAAACTGTTTTTT. Protein: CASSNTGGGEKLFF.

This rearrangement joins TRBV6-1 to TRBJ1-1; perhaps TRBD1 as D (5 bases). Germline loops: CDR1 MNHNS, CDR2 SASEGT. This CDR3 region has 14 residues. The ends were cut back, 4 bases at V and 5 bases at J, with 14 bases in the middle. The DNA of the CDR3 is TGTGCCAGCAGTGCGACCGGGGGGGGAACTGAAGCTTTCTTT. It specifies CASSATGGGTEAFF.